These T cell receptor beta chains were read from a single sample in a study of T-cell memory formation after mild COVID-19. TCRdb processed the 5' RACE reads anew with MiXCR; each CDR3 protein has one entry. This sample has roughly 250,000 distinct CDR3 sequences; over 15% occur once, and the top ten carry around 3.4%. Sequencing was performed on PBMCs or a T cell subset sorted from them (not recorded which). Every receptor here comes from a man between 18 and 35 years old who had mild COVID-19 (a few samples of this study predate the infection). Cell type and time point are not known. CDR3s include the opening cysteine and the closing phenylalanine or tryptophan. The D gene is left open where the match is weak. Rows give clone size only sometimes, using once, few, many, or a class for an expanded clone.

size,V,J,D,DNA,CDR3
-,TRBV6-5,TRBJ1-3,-,TGTGCCAGCACCCAAGGGGGCTCTGGAAACACCATATATTTT,CASTQGGSGNTIYF
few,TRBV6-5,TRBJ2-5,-,TGTGCCAGCAGCTACGACGGCCAACAAGAGACCCAGTACTTC,CASSYDGQQETQYF
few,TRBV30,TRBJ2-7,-,TGTGCCTGGAGGTATGAGGGGGTGTACGAGCAGTACTTC,CAWRYEGVYEQYF
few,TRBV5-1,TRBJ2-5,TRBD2,TGCGCCAGCAGCCAACTGACTAGCGGGGTCCAAGAGACCCAGTACTTC,CASSQLTSGVQETQYF
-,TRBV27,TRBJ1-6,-,TGTGCCAGCAGTCCACTTCCGGGGGCCAGTTCACCCCTCCACTTT,CASSPLPGASSPLHF
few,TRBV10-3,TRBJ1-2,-,TGTGCCATCAGTGATTCCGGAGGAGGCTACACCTTC,CAISDSGGGYTF
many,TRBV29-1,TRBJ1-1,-,TGCAGCGTTTTTCGCGACATTAACACTGAAGCTTTCTTT,CSVFRDINTEAFF
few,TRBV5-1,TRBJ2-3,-,TGCGCCAGCTCCCTTTCCCCCGGGCGAAGCACAGATACGCAGTATTTT,CASSLSPGRSTDTQYF
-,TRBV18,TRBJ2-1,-,TGTGCCAGCTCACCACCTGTCACCTACAATGAGCAGTTCTTC,CASSPPVTYNEQFF
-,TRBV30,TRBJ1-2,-,TGTGCCTGGAGTGTAATGGCAGGGGACGCCTATGGCTACACCTTC,CAWSVMAGDAYGYTF
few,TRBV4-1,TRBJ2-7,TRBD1,TGCGCCAGCAGCCACCGGGACAGGGGACGCTACGAGCAGTACTTC,CASSHRDRGRYEQYF
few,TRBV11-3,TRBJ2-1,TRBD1,TGTGCCAGCAGCTTACGGGGACAGGCGACTAATGAGCAGTTCTTC,CASSLRGQATNEQFF
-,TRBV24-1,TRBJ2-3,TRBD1,TGTGCCACCAGTGATCCCGGACAGGGGGATCTAGATACGCAGTATTTT,CATSDPGQGDLDTQYF
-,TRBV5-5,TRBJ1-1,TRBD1,TGTGCCAGCAGCTTGAGGAGAACAGGGGGGATGAACACTGAAGCTTTCTTT,CASSLRRTGGMNTEAFF
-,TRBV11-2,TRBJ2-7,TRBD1,TGTGCCAGCAGCACCGGACAGGGTTTGGAGCAGTACTTC,CASSTGQGLEQYF
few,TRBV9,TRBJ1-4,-,TGTGCCAGCAGCCCGGGGACGAGGCAAGCTAATGAAAAACTGTTTTTT,CASSPGTRQANEKLFF
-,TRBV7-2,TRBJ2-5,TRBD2,TGTGCCAGCAGCTTAAAGACTCGGGAGGCGTGGGGAGAGACCCAGTACTTC,CASSLKTREAWGETQYF
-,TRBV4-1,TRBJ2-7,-,TGCGCCAGCAGGCAGTTTCTAGGTAATACCTACGAGCAGTACTTC,CASRQFLGNTYEQYF
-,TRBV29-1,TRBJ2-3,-,TGTTCGATCAGGGCAGATACGCAGTATTTT,CSIRADTQYF
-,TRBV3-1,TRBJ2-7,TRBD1,TGTGCCAGCAGCCAAGAAGGCCAGGGGGCAAGGTACGAGCAGTACTTC,CASSQEGQGARYEQYF
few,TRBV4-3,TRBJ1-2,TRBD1,TGCGCCAGCAGCCAAGATTGGGGGACAGGGGGCTTTGGCTACACCTTC,CASSQDWGTGGFGYTF
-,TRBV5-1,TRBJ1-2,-,TGCGCCAGCAGCCCGGATTTTGGCTCTTCGGATCGTGGCTACACCTTC,CASSPDFGSSDRGYTF
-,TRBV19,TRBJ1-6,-,TGTGCCAGTAGTAGGACGGGGTCACCCCTCCACTTT,CASSRTGSPLHF
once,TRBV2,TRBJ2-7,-,TGTGCCAGCAGAAAGGACGGTAGCTCCTACGAGCAGTACTTC,CASRKDGSSYEQYF
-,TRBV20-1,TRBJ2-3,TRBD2,TGCAGTGCATTAGCGGGGTGGGCAGATACGCAGTATTTT,CSALAGWADTQYF
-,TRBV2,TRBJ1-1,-,TGTGCCAGCAGGACCCACCAAGGTGGGACTGAAGCTTTCTTT,CASRTHQGGTEAFF
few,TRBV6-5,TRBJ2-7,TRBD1,TGTGCCAGCAGCCGAGGACAGGTCCGCTTTAGCTCCTACGAGCAGTACTTC,CASSRGQVRFSSYEQYF
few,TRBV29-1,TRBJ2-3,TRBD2,TGCAGCGTTAGCGGGGGGCTGAAATCCACAGATACGCAGTATTTT,CSVSGGLKSTDTQYF
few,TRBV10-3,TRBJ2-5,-,TGTGCCATCAGTGAGTCGGTGCAGGGAGAGACCCAGTACTTC,CAISESVQGETQYF
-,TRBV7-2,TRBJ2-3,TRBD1,TGTGCCAGCAGCCCAGGACAGGGTGTGCAGTATTTT,CASSPGQGVQYF
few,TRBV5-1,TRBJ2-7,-,TGCGCCAGCAGCGCTGGAAGTCATCGGCACGAGCAGTACTTC,CASSAGSHRHEQYF
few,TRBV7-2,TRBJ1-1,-,TGTGCCAGCAACCTCGACACCAACACTGAAGCTTTCTTT,CASNLDTNTEAFF
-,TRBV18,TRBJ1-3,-,TGTGCCAGCTCACCACCGGCACAGTCTGGAAACACCATATATTTT,CASSPPAQSGNTIYF
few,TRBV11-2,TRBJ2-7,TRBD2,TGTGCCAGCAGCTTGGGACTAGCGGGCTACGAGCAGTACTTC,CASSLGLAGYEQYF
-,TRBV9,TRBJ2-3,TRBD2,TGTGCCAGCAGCGTAGGGGTCGGGGGGGCCGGAGATACGCAGTATTTT,CASSVGVGGAGDTQYF
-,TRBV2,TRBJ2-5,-,TGTGCCAGCAGTGGATCGACGGGGTCCCAAGAGACCCAGTACTTC,CASSGSTGSQETQYF
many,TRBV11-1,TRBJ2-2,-,TGTGCCAGCAGCGGACGGAACACCGGGGAGCTGTTTTTT,CASSGRNTGELFF
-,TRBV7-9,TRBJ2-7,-,TGTGCCAGCAGCTTAGGACAGCGAATGTACGAGCAGTACTTC,CASSLGQRMYEQYF
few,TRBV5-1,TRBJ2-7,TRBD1,TGCGCCAGCAGCCGAGGGACAGTCCTCTCCGACGAGCAGTACTTC,CASSRGTVLSDEQYF
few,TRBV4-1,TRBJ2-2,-,TGCGCCAGCAGCCAAGCCAGGTTAAACACCGGGGAGCTGTTTTTT,CASSQARLNTGELFF
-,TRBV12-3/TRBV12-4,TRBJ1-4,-,TGTGCCAGCAGTTTTGGACAGAGTAATGAAAAACTGTTTTTT,CASSFGQSNEKLFF
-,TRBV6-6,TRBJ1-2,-,TGTGCCAGCAGTCAACAGGACAGTTATGGCTACACCTTC,CASSQQDSYGYTF
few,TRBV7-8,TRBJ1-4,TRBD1,TGTGCCAGCAGCTTCGGACAGGGGGACGAAAAACTGTTTTTT,CASSFGQGDEKLFF
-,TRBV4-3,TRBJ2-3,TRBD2,TGCGCCAGCAGCCAAATACTAGCGGGGGGCCCTGGGAATACGCAGTATTTT,CASSQILAGGPGNTQYF
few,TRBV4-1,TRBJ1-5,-,TGCGCCAGCAGCCATGGCGCAGGGCGACTCAATCAGCCCCAGCATTTT,CASSHGAGRLNQPQHF
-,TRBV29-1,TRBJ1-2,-,TGCAGCGTTGACGGGGCAGGGAGCTATGGCTACACCTTC,CSVDGAGSYGYTF
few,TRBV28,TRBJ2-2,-,TGTGCCAGCAGTTTGCCACCCGGGGAGCTGTTTTTT,CASSLPPGELFF
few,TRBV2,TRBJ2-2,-,TGTGCCAGCACCCCCGGGCGCGGCACCGGGGAGCTGTTTTTT,CASTPGRGTGELFF
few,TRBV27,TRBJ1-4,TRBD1,TGTGCCAGCAGTTTGGGACAGGGGGCCCAAAAACTGTTTTTT,CASSLGQGAQKLFF
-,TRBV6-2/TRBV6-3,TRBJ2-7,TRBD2,TGTGCCAGCAACCTAGCGGGGGCTGACGAGCAGTACTTC,CASNLAGADEQYF
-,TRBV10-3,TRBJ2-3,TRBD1,TGTGCCATCACGAGGACAGGGAATACAGATACGCAGTATTTT,CAITRTGNTDTQYF
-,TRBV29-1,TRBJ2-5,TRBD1,TGCAGCGCCGACAGGGGATGGGAGACCCAGTACTTC,CSADRGWETQYF
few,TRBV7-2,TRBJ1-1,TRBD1,TGTGCCAGCAGCCAACGACAGGGATTCACTGAAGCTTTCTTT,CASSQRQGFTEAFF
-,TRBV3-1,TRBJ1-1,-,TGTGCCAGCAGCCAAGGGTTCAGGGGCACTGAAGCTTTCTTT,CASSQGFRGTEAFF
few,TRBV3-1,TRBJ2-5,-,TGTGCCAGCAGGCGCCCCGGGGAGACCCAGTACTTC,CASRRPGETQYF